This T cell receptor beta chain was recovered during a study of beta chain features in type 1 diabetes. In the study overall: Across every sample, 107,917,701 sorted cells were examined in total.

Study conclusions and caveats: A pattern of fewer insertions and more deletions at VDJ junctions was seen in type 1 diabetes patients. TCRB CDR3 length was moderately but significantly reduced in all four CD4+ subsets of Type 1 diabetes patients.

This clone was detected a few times. Its antigen remains unknown. TCRB transcripts that were expressed got sequenced, as all of the isolated RNA had been reverse transcribed. Here immunoSEQ multiplex PCR was the method, and the copy in TCRdb shows in-frame clones only, minus some. The sample has about 650,000 clones, 9.5% to 15% seen once. This TCR came from a man aged 25-45 years with type 1 diabetes. What was sequenced was naive CD4+ T cells from blood.

CDR3 in amino acids: CAWSTLAEGNQPQHF. The CDR3, as DNA: TGTGCCTGGAGTACCCTGGCTGAGGGCAATCAGCCCCAGCATTTT. The V call is TRBV30, the J call TRBJ1-5; D is undetermined. Germline assignment: CDR1 GTSNPN and CDR2 SVGIG (reference sequence). Trimming removed 2 bases at V and 2 bases at J, with 13 bases between. The CDR3 runs to 15 residues.